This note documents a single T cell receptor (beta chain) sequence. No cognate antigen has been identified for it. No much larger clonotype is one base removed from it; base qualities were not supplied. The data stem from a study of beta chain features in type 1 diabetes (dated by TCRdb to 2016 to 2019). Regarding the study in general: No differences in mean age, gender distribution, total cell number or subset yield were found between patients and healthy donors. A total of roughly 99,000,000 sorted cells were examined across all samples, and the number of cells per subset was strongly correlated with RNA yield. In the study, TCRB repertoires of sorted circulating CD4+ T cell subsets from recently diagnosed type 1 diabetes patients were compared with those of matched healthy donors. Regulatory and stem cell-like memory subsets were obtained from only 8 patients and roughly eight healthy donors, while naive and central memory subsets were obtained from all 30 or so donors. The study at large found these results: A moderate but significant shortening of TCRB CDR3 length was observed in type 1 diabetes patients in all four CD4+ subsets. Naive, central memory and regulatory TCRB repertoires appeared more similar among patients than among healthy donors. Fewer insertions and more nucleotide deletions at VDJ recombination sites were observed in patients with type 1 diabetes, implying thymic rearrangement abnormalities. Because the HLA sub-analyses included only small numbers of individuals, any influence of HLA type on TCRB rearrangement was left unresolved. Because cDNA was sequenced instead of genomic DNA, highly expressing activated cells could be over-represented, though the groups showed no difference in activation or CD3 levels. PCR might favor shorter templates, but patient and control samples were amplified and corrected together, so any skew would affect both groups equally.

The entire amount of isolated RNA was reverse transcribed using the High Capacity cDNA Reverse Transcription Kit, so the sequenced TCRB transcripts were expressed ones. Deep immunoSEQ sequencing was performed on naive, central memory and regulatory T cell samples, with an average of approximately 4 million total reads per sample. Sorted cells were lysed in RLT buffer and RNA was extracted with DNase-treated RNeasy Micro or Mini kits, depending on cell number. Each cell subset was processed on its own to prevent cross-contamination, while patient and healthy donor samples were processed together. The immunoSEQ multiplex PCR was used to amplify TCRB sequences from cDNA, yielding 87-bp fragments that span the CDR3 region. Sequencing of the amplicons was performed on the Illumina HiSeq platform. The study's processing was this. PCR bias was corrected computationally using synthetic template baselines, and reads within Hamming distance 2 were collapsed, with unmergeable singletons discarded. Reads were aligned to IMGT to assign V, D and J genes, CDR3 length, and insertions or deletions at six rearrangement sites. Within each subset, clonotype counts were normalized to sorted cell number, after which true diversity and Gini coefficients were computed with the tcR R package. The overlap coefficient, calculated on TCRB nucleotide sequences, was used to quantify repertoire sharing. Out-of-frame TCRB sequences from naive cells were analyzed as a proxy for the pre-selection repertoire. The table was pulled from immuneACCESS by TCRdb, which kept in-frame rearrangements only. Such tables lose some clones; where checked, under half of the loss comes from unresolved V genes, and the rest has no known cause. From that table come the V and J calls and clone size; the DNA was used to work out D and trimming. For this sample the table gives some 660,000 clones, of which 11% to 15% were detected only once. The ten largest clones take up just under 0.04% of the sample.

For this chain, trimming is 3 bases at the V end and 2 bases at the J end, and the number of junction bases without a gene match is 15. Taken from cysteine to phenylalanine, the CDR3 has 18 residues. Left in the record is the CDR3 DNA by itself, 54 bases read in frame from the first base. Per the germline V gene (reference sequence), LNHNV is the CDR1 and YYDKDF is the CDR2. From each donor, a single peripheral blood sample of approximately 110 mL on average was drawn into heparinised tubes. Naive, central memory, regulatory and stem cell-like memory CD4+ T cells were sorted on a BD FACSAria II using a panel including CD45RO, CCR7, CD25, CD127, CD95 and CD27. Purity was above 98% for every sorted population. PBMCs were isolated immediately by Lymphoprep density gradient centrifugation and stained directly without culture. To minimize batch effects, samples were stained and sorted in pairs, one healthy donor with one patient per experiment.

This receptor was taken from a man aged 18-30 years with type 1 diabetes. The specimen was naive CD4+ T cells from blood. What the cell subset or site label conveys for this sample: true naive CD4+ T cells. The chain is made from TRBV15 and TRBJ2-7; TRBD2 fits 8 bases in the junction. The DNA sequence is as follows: TGTGCCACCAGCAGGGCCTATGCAATAGCGGGGAGCCCCTACGAGCAGTACTTC. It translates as CATSRAYAIAGSPYEQYF. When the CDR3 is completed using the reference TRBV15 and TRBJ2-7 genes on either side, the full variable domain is DAMVIQNPRYQVTQFGKPVTLSCSQTLNHNVMYWYQQKSSQAPKLLFHYYDKDFNNEADTPDNFQSRRPNTSFCFLDIRSPGLGDTAMYLCATSRAYAIAGSPYEQYFGPGTRLTVT.